This entry lists 28 T cell receptor beta chains sequenced from one sample in a study of Graves' ophthalmopathy and Graves' hyperthyroidism. Amplification of the TCR beta CDR3 regions used RNA transcripts (as template). RT-PCR was first run with HTBI primers, then multiplex PCR in a second round. Using its own MiXCR run on the multiplex PCR reads, TCRdb lists one record per CDR3 protein. The top ten clones hold over 8% of a sample with approximately 460,000 distinct CDR3 sequences, roughly an eighth of them seen once. Sequencing was carried out using blood. The receptors come from a woman in her 30s with Graves' ophthalmopathy.

This clonotype was seen ten or more times. The J gene is TRBJ2-7, the V gene TRBV27, with D perhaps TRBD1 or TRBD2 (5 bases each). Germline V gene lookup returns CDR1 MNHEY and CDR2 SMNVEV (reference sequence). The V end lost 6 bases, the J end lost 5 bases, and 14 bases lay between the germline ends. The CDR3 is 13 residues long. The CDR3 here is CASSRGPTHEQYF. The CDR3 DNA reads as TGTGCCAGCAGCCGGGGACCTACCCACGAGCAGTACTTC.

This clonotype was detected many times. V is TRBV12-3 or TRBV12-4 and J is TRBJ1-2; unclear D gene. V lost 3 bases and J 4 bases, leaving 15 bases between the germline ends. The CDR3 covers 15 residues. The CDR3 region is CASSFFVGELYGYTF. DNA for the CDR3: TGTGCCAGCAGTTTCTTCGTCGGGGAGCTCTATGGCTACACCTTC.

The rearrangement links TRBV6-1 to TRBJ2-5; 7 nucleotides agree with TRBD1. Trimming removed 3 bases from V and 5 bases from J; junction bases left unmatched: 3. Germline CDR1 is MNHNS and CDR2 is SASEGT. The CDR3 has 13 residues. The CDR3 bases are TGTGCCAGCAGTGAGACAGGGTGGGAGACCCAGTACTTC. Amino acids: CASSETGWETQYF.

This clonotype has ten or more counts. The chain uses TRBV12-3 or TRBV12-4 and TRBJ1-1; 7 nucleotides line up with TRBD1. This CDR3 comprises 14 residues. J lost 1 base, V lost 8 bases, and 7 bases had no gene match. This CDR3 reads CASLPGGGNTEAFF. The CDR3 bases are TGTGCCAGCTTACCAGGGGGAGGGAACACTGAAGCTTTCTTT.

The sample holds many counts of this clonotype. CDR3 sequence reads: CASSFPLDRANTEAFF. The CDR3 region has the DNA TGTGCCAGCAGTTTCCCACTTGACAGAGCGAACACTGAAGCTTTCTTT. The V call is TRBV28, the J call TRBJ1-1; the D gene is possibly TRBD1 (5 bases). Germline values: CDR1 MDHEN, CDR2 SYDVKM. CDR3 size: 16 residues. With 3 bases removed from V and 1 base from J, the gap between germline ends came to 15 bases. The whole variable domain, remainder taken from reference TRBV28 and TRBJ1-1, is DVKVTQSSRYLVKRTGEKVFLECVQDMDHENMFWYRQDPGLGLRLIYFSYDVKMKEKGDIPEGYSVSREKKERFSLILESASTNQTSMYLCASSFPLDRANTEAFFGQGTRLTVV.

This clonotype appeared many times. The chain couples TRBV28 to TRBJ2-7, with 9 bases matching TRBD1. Germline V gene lookup returns CDR1 MDHEN and CDR2 SYDVKM. There are 14 residues in the CDR3. V lost 11 bases to trimming and J lost 4 bases; unmatched junction nucleotides: 12. For the CDR3, the DNA is TGTGCCGCATCACCGGGACAGGGCTTATACGAGCAGTACTTC. It is translated as CAASPGQGLYEQYF.

This clonotype has ten or more counts. This chain joins TRBV7-2 and TRBJ2-7; 8 bases fit TRBD1. CDR1 is SGHTA, CDR2 FQGNSA, per germline. The CDR3 is made up of 15 amino acids. V lost 5 bases, J lost 7 bases, and 13 bases stayed unmatched. The CDR3 reads CASSTRQGTTGEQYF. The CDR3 bases are TGTGCCAGCAGCACCAGACAGGGGACCACGGGAGAGCAGTACTTC.

The chain employs TRBV6-1 and TRBJ1-2; no firm D call. V lost 2 bases, J lost 4 bases, and 8 bases lay in between. In germline, CDR1 is MNHNS, CDR2 SASEGT. The CDR3 spans 13 residues. CDR3 DNA: TGTGCCAGCAGTGAAAAGGTCGGCTATGGCTACACCTTC. Protein sequence: CASSEKVGYGYTF.

There are many counts of this clonotype. CDR3: CATSDSGGGTEAFF. For the CDR3, the DNA is TGTGCCACCAGTGATAGCGGAGGGGGGACTGAAGCTTTCTTT. The chain carries TRBV24-1 and TRBJ1-1, with a possible D match to TRBD1 (6 bases). The CDR3 consists of 14 residues. Trimming left V 3 bases short and J 5 bases short, with 12 bases between. Germline V lookup: CDR1 KGHDR, CDR2 SFDVKD.

This clonotype has just a few counts. A much larger clone lies a single base off, so this may be a read error. J is TRBJ1-1 and V is TRBV7-3, with no clear D. The germline V gene has CDR1 SGHTA and CDR2 FQGTGA. The CDR3 is 13 amino acids. V was trimmed by 5 bases and J by 5 bases, leaving 12 bases between them. CDR3 sequence reads: CASSAISGTEAFF. CDR3 DNA: TGTGCCAGCAGCGCGATTTCTGGGACTGAAGCTTTCTTT.

Worth noting for this clonotype: Given a much more abundant clone one base away, this may be a read error. The chain employs TRBV28 and TRBJ2-2; a weak D match, TRBD2 (7 bases). The germline V gene has CDR1 MDHEN and CDR2 SYDVKM. The CDR3 runs to 15 residues. CDR3 DNA sequence: TGTGCCAGCAGTTTAGCGGGAGCTTTTTCCGGGGGGCTGTGTTTT. As protein: CASSLAGAFSGGLCF.

This clonotype was counted at least ten times. The J gene is TRBJ1-5, the V gene TRBV19, with D tentatively TRBD1 (6 bases). Germline CDR1 reads LNHDA; CDR2 reads SQIVND (reference sequence). Trimming removed 6 bases at V and 0 bases at J, with 21 bases between. The CDR3 runs 18 residues. The CDR3 DNA is TGTGCCAGTAGAACGACAGGTTATGGACCCTCTAGCAATCAGCCCCAGCATTTT. This encodes CASRTTGYGPSSNQPQHF.

This clonotype has a count of ten or more. The rearrangement joins TRBV30 to TRBJ1-1; D might be TRBD1 (5 bases). Germline CDR1 and CDR2: GTSNPN and SVGIG (reference sequence). V lost 3 bases and J 6 bases, leaving 11 bases between the germline ends. The CDR3 is made up of 12 amino acids. The DNA for the CDR3 is TGTGCCTGGAGGACAGTGGGCCCTGAAGCTTTCTTT. Translated, it gives CAWRTVGPEAFF.

This clonotype was found many times. The chain recombines TRBV6-1 with TRBJ1-2; a possible D gene is TRBD1 (5 bases). The V end was cut by 5 bases, the J end by 0 bases, with 13 bases between. This CDR3 spans 15 amino acids. Germline V CDR1 and CDR2: MNHNS, SASEGT. The CDR3 protein is CASSRQHNPNYGYTF. The CDR3 region has the DNA TGTGCCAGCAGTCGACAGCACAACCCTAACTATGGCTACACCTTC.

This rearrangement joins TRBV28 to TRBJ2-5; D gene uncertain. This CDR3 has 14 residues. Germline values: CDR1 MDHEN, CDR2 SYDVKM. V lost 8 bases, J lost 0 bases, and 13 bases lay in between. The CDR3 DNA reads as TGTGCCAGCCGTCTCGAGTCGTACCAAGAGACCCAGTACTTC. The encoded protein is CASRLESYQETQYF.

The sample holds many counts of this clonotype. The genes are TRBV7-9 and TRBJ2-7; D is unclear. The V end lost 3 bases, the J end lost 6 bases, and 9 bases lay between the germline ends. Germline V CDR1 and CDR2: SEHNR, FQNEAQ (reference sequence). CDR3 size: 12 residues. CDR3 amino acids: CASSFGDGEQYF. CDR3 coding DNA: TGTGCCAGCAGCTTCGGCGACGGCGAGCAGTACTTC.

There are a few counts of this clonotype. V and J are TRBV6-1 and TRBJ1-5; no clear D. CDR3 length equals 14 residues. With 4 bases removed from V and 6 bases from J, the gap between germline ends came to 13 bases. Germline CDR1 reads MNHNS; CDR2 reads SASEGT. The CDR3 is CASSGTGIGQPQHF. The CDR3 DNA follows: TGTGCCAGCAGTGGGACGGGTATCGGTCAGCCCCAGCATTTT.

This chain joins TRBV28 and TRBJ1-6; TRBD1 matches at 7 bases. The CDR3 consists of 15 residues. Germline lookup yields CDR1 MDHEN and CDR2 SYDVKM. The junction had 11 bases not matched to a gene; V was cut back by 7 bases and J by 8 bases. In DNA form, the CDR3 reads TGTGCCAGCAAATTGGCGGGACAGACTTATTCACCCCTCCACTTT. This encodes CASKLAGQTYSPLHF.

The chain is built from TRBV15 and TRBJ1-5, with D possibly matching TRBD1 (5 bases). CDR1 and CDR2 from the germline V gene are LNHNV and YYDKDF (reference sequence). CDR3 length: 15 amino acids. The ends were cut back, 1 base at V and 2 bases at J, with 9 bases in the middle. The CDR3, as DNA: TGTGCCACCAGCAGAGTATGGGGGGGCAATCAGCCCCAGCATTTT. As protein: CATSRVWGGNQPQHF.

This clonotype has only a few counts. This sequence joins TRBV12-3 or TRBV12-4 and TRBJ1-1; 7 bases map to TRBD1. The CDR3 consists of 14 residues. Trimming cost V 6 bases and J 1 base; bases outside gene matches: 5. Here the CDR3 reads CASRQRQGNTEAFF. The CDR3 nucleotides read TGTGCCAGCAGGCAGAGACAGGGGAACACTGAAGCTTTCTTT.

The chain recombines TRBV27 with TRBJ2-7, with 8 nucleotides matching TRBD1. Germline V lookup: CDR1 MNHEY, CDR2 SMNVEV (reference sequence). J gave up 0 bases and V 6 bases, and 7 bases lay outside the gene matches. CDR3 length: 15 residues. The CDR3 sequence: CASRGTGSLSYEQYF. CDR3 DNA: TGTGCCAGCAGGGGGACAGGTTCCCTCTCCTACGAGCAGTACTTC.

This clonotype was counted ten times or more. The chain carries TRBV5-1 and TRBJ1-6; TRBD1 matches at 8 bases. From germline, CDR1 is SGHRS and CDR2 YFSETQ. The CDR3 totals 15 residues. V trimming: 1 base; J trimming: 7 bases; junction bases outside the gene matches: 4. The CDR3 nucleotides read TGCGCCAGCAGCTTGTCGACAGGGGAAAATTCACCCCTCCACTTT. Amino acid sequence: CASSLSTGENSPLHF.

The table lists this clonotype with many counts. A much larger clone differs by one base, so this may be a read error. The chain employs TRBV27 and TRBJ1-1; D ambiguous. Germline assignment: CDR1 MNHEY and CDR2 SMNVEV (reference sequence). With 2 bases removed from V and 6 bases from J, the gap between germline ends came to 7 bases. The CDR3 extends over 12 amino acids. The CDR3 loop reads CASSLTGAEAFF. The CDR3 region has the DNA TGTGCCAGCAGTTTAACCGGGGCTGAAGCTTTCTTT.

In its sample, this clonotype was seen many times. This sequence joins TRBV24-1 and TRBJ1-2; D may be TRBD1 (5 bases). CDR3 length: 14 amino acids. Trimming took 5 bases from V and 4 from J, leaving 13 bases between them. CDR1 KGHDR and CDR2 SFDVKD come from the germline V gene. The CDR3 coding sequence is TGTGCCACCAGTGTTTTAACAGGTTCCTATGGCTACACCTTC. It specifies CATSVLTGSYGYTF.

The sample holds many counts of this clonotype. The CDR3 here is CSAPKSQGGGPGELFF. The CDR3 nucleotides are TGCAGTGCCCCCAAATCCCAGGGAGGGGGCCCCGGGGAGCTGTTTTTT. J is TRBJ2-2 and V is TRBV20-1, with D perhaps matching TRBD1 or TRBD2 (7 bases each). The germline V gene encodes CDR1 DFQATT and CDR2 SNEGSKA (reference sequence). This CDR3 is built from 16 residues. V was clipped by 6 bases and J by 6 bases, with 23 bases between them.

This clonotype was seen many times. This sequence joins TRBV14 and TRBJ2-5; 9 bases agree with TRBD1. CDR3 length equals 16 residues. CDR1 SGHDN and CDR2 FVKESK come from the germline V gene. V gave up 4 bases and J gave up 2 bases; unmatched junction bases: 8. CDR3 nucleotides: TGTGCCAGCAGCCCTGGACAGGGGAGGAGGCAAGAGACCCAGTACTTC. It specifies CASSPGQGRRQETQYF.

In this sample, this clonotype turned up many times. The gene calls are TRBV6-1 and TRBJ1-1; 7 nucleotides align to TRBD1. The CDR3 consists of 14 residues. Looked up from germline, CDR1 is MNHNS and CDR2 is SASEGT. Trimming removed 6 bases from V and 0 bases from J; junction bases left unmatched: 4. The CDR3 loop reads CASRRTGLNTEAFF. CDR3 bases: TGTGCCAGCAGGCGGACAGGATTGAACACTGAAGCTTTCTTT.

The table lists this clonotype with a count of one. This sequence joins TRBV12-3 or TRBV12-4 and TRBJ2-7; 7 positions agree with TRBD1. CDR3 length: 14 residues. With 2 bases clipped from V and 5 bases from J, the junction kept 6 bases outside the gene matches. The CDR3 DNA follows: TGTGCCAGCAGTTTACAACAGGGGATTGACGAGCAGTACTTC. It codes for CASSLQQGIDEQYF.